Described below is a single T cell receptor (beta chain) sequence and its context. This record belongs to a study of blood T cell repertoires in COVID-19. On the study more broadly: Italy, Spain and the United States were the sources of the convalescent and acute COVID-19 samples. The cDNA or gDNA used as material had been derived from T cells, B-cell-depleted T cells, or PBMCs.

Methods used by the authors: Amplified reference gene primers provided the basis for estimating nucleated cell counts. Here immunoSEQ multiplex PCR was the method, and the copy in TCRdb shows in-frame clones only, minus some. The DNA was the basis for D and trimming; V, J and clone size are from that table. This table holds 250,000 or so clones, 80% to 90% found once. The material sequenced was peripheral blood. The sequence derives from a man aged 45-65 years with acute or convalescent COVID-19.

CDR3 in amino acids: CASSPPTASYGYTF. Written as DNA, the CDR3 is TGTGCCAGCAGCCCCCCGACAGCCTCCTATGGCTACACCTTC. The chain joins TRBV3-1 (or the pseudogene TRBV3-2) to TRBJ1-2, with D perhaps matching TRBD1 (5 bases). The CDR3 is made up of 14 amino acids. V gave up 4 bases and J gave up 4 bases, with 13 bases separating them. Germline V gives CDR1 LGHDT, CDR2 YNNKEL (reference sequence).